The next 20 T cell receptor beta chains were all read from a single sample in a study of blood T cell dynamics during melanoma immunotherapy. The data were produced by immunoSEQ multiplex PCR, yet TCRdb's version contains in-frame clones alone and is incomplete. The table shows approximately 25,000 clones, with around 90% occurring only once. Time point reported: pre-treatment baseline. This specimen was blood, taken from a patient treated with checkpoint blockade. The source is a human donor with melanoma.

The chain recombines TRBV29-1 with TRBJ1-3; no clear D. This CDR3 is 15 amino acids long. V was cut by 2 bases and J by 0 bases, with 11 bases left in between. Germline-derived CDR1 and CDR2 are SQVTM and ANQGSEA. The CDR3 loop reads CSVENPTLSGNTIYF. The CDR3 DNA follows: TGCAGCGTTGAAAATCCCACCCTCTCTGGAAACACCATATATTTT.

The rearrangement links TRBV19 to TRBJ2-5; 10 nucleotides line up with TRBD2. Germline CDR1 is LNHDA and CDR2 is SQIVND (reference sequence). CDR3 length: 16 amino acids. The V and J ends lost 4 bases and 5 bases, in that order; junction bases with no gene match: 10. The CDR3 here is CASSTAGTSEWETQYF. The CDR3 nucleotides are TGTGCCAGTAGTACCGCCGGGACTAGCGAATGGGAGACCCAGTACTTC.

This chain connects TRBV27 to TRBJ2-1; weak D call: TRBD2 (6 bases). Germline values: CDR1 MNHEY, CDR2 SMNVEV (reference sequence). V lost 6 bases, J lost 0 bases, and 12 bases lay in between. The CDR3 consists of 15 residues. DNA for the CDR3: TGTGCCAGCAGACCGACCGGGAGCTCCTACAATGAGCAGTTCTTC. Its protein is CASRPTGSSYNEQFF.

The chain employs TRBV10-3 and TRBJ1-1, with D possibly matching TRBD1 (6 bases). This CDR3 is built from 14 residues. Trimming removed 2 bases at V and 4 bases at J, with 11 bases between. Per germline, CDR1 ENHRY and CDR2 SYGVKD. CDR3: CAISEGGTFTEAFF. The DNA for the CDR3 is TGTGCCATCAGTGAGGGGGGGACATTCACTGAAGCTTTCTTT.

The chain carries TRBV11-2 and TRBJ2-3, with a tentative D call TRBD2 (6 bases). The V end was cut by 0 bases, the J end by 4 bases, with 11 bases between. This CDR3 is 15 amino acids long. The germline CDR1 and CDR2 sequences are SGHAT and FQNNGV. The CDR3 sequence is CASSLEWTGADTQYF. The CDR3 nucleotides are TGTGCCAGCAGCTTAGAGTGGACGGGAGCAGATACGCAGTATTTT. Complete variable domain (other parts from reference TRBV11-2 and TRBJ2-3): EAGVAQSPRYKIIEKRQSVAFWCNPISGHATLYWYQQILGQGPKLLIQFQNNGVVDDSQLPKDRFSAERLKGVDSTLKIQPAKLEDSAVYLCASSLEWTGADTQYFGPGTRLTVL.

The CDR3: CASSDLGITGELFF. The CDR3 bases are TGTGCCAGCAGTGATCTAGGAATTACCGGGGAGCTGTTTTTT. The V and J genes are TRBV25-1 and TRBJ2-2; no clear D. CDR1 is MGHDK and CDR2 is SYGVNS in the germline V gene. V was cut by 3 bases and J by 5 bases, with 10 bases left in between. CDR3 length equals 14 residues.

The rearrangement links TRBV5-1 to TRBJ2-3; 10 nucleotides align to TRBD1. The CDR3 has 14 amino acids. Per germline, CDR1 SGHRS and CDR2 YFSETQ. V was clipped by 3 bases and J by 5 bases; unmatched bases: 3. The CDR3 loop reads CASSWTGGEDTQYF. CDR3 coding DNA: TGCGCCAGCAGCTGGACAGGGGGTGAAGATACGCAGTATTTT. The full variable domain, its missing parts supplied by reference TRBV5-1 and TRBJ2-3, is KAGVTQTPRYLIKTRGQQVTLSCSPISGHRSVSWYQQTPGQGLQFLFEYFSETQRNKGNFPGRFSGRQFSNSRSEMNVSTLELGDSALYLCASSWTGGEDTQYFGPGTRLTVL.

The chain recombines TRBV15 with TRBJ1-2; TRBD1 matches 11 bases. The V and J ends lost 0 bases and 8 bases, in that order; junction bases with no gene match: 2. CDR3 length: 14 residues. Germline CDR1 reads LNHNV; CDR2 reads YYDKDF (reference sequence). In DNA form, the CDR3 reads TGTGCCACCAGCAGAGATCGGGACAGGGGGGGCTACACCTTC. Translating it yields CATSRDRDRGGYTF.

The CDR3 region is CASGTGPSSYNEQFF. As DNA, the CDR3 is TGTGCCAGCGGGACGGGTCCTAGCTCCTACAATGAGCAGTTCTTC. V and J are TRBV7-6 and TRBJ2-1, with D tentatively TRBD1 or TRBD2 (5 bases each). V dropped 8 bases and J dropped 0 bases, with 14 bases sitting between them. The CDR3 spans 15 residues. Germline V gives CDR1 SGHVS, CDR2 FNYEAQ.

V and J are TRBV2 and TRBJ2-7, with 11 nucleotides matching TRBD2. The germline V gene has CDR1 SNHLY and CDR2 FYNNEI. V dropped 4 bases and J dropped 5; count of bases not matched to a gene: 7. This CDR3 comprises 15 residues. In DNA form, the CDR3 reads TGTGCCAGCAGTGTCGGTGGTAGCGGGAGGGACGAGCAGTACTTC. Translated, it gives CASSVGGSGRDEQYF. Drawing the rest from reference TRBV2 and TRBJ2-7, the complete variable domain is EPEVTQTPSHQVTQMGQEVILRCVPISNHLYFYWYRQILGQKVEFLVSFYNNEISEKSEIFDDQFSVERPDGSNFTLKIRSTKLEDSAMYFCASSVGGSGRDEQYFGPGTRLTVT.

The gene calls are TRBV5-1 and TRBJ2-1; a weak D match, TRBD1 (6 bases). The CDR3 covers 13 residues. V was pared by 3 bases and J by 2 bases, with 6 bases between. The germline V gene has CDR1 SGHRS and CDR2 YFSETQ. The CDR3: CASSWDTYNEQFF. DNA for the CDR3: TGCGCCAGCAGCTGGGACACCTACAATGAGCAGTTCTTC.

This sequence joins TRBV21-1 and TRBJ2-7; TRBD2, as called in the table, went unchecked against the DNA. TRBV21-1 is reported as a pseudogene. The CDR3 is 16 amino acids. The CDR3 region is CASSKARLAGEREQYF. Written as DNA, the CDR3 is TGTGCCAGCAGCAAAGCCCGACTAGCGGGAGAACGGGAGCAGTACTTC.

This clone was counted once. The CDR3 coding sequence is TGTGCCAGCAGTTCCCCAGGGGCGGCCTACGAGCAGTACTTC. Its protein product is CASSSPGAAYEQYF. The V call is TRBV6-6, the J call TRBJ2-7; D is perhaps TRBD1 (6 bases). Germline CDR1 is MNHNY and CDR2 is SVGAGI (reference sequence). The CDR3 is made up of 14 amino acids. The V end lost 4 bases, the J end lost 2 bases, and 12 bases lay between the germline ends.

This chain links TRBV23-1 with TRBJ2-3, with TRBD2 matching 14 bases. TRBV23-1 is recorded as an ORF, its role being uncertain. This CDR3 region has 18 residues. The V and J ends lost 2 bases and 0 bases, in that order; junction bases with no gene match: 4. This CDR3 is CASSQGTSGGPSTDTQYF. CDR3 bases: TGCGCCAGCAGTCAAGGGACTAGCGGGGGCCCTAGCACAGATACGCAGTATTTT.

This clone was counted once. CDR3 in DNA: TGTGCCAGCAGCTTATCGCTAAACCCCACCTCCTACGAGCAGTACTTC. It yields the protein CASSLSLNPTSYEQYF. V gene TRBV7-9 combines with J gene TRBJ2-7; no clear D. This CDR3 has 16 amino acids. Trimming left V 2 bases short and J 0 bases short, with 14 bases between. Germline V CDR1 and CDR2: SEHNR, FQNEAQ (reference sequence).

The V and J genes are TRBV27 and TRBJ1-5, with unresolved D. Germline CDR1 reads MNHEY; CDR2 reads SMNVEV (reference sequence). Trimming took 2 bases from V and 4 from J, leaving 18 bases between them. The CDR3 spans 17 residues. CDR3 residues: CASSLTPHRGGNQPQHF. For the CDR3, the DNA is TGTGCCAGCAGTTTAACCCCCCATCGCGGAGGGAATCAGCCCCAGCATTTT.

The gene calls are TRBV19 and TRBJ2-2; D unresolved. V was pared by 10 bases and J by 6 bases, with 12 bases between. CDR1 and CDR2 from the germline V gene are LNHDA and SQIVND (reference sequence). CDR3 size: 12 residues. In nucleotides, the CDR3 is TGTGCCACCTCTAGAGTTCCCGGGGAGCTGTTTTTT. It encodes CATSRVPGELFF.

The V call is TRBV2, the J call TRBJ1-3, with 9 nucleotides matching TRBD1. This CDR3 region has 13 residues. The germline CDR1 and CDR2 sequences are SNHLY and FYNNEI. V lost 3 bases and J lost 7; bases outside the gene matches: 1. CDR3 in amino acids: CASSDGQGNTIYF. Written as DNA, the CDR3 is TGTGCCAGCAGTGACGGACAGGGGAACACCATATATTTT.

The chain links TRBV5-6 to TRBJ2-5; D might be TRBD1 (5 bases). The J call may be incorrect, as the DNA end agrees better with TRBJ2-7. CDR3 length equals 16 residues. The germline V gene has CDR1 SGHDT and CDR2 YYEEEE. This chain's CDR3 is CASSLGGWGEGYEQYF. The CDR3 DNA follows: TGTGCCAGCAGCTTGGGTGGATGGGGCGAAGGTTACGAGCAGTACTTC.

The V call is TRBV6-1, the J call TRBJ2-7; weak D call: TRBD2 (5 bases). CDR1 is MNHNS, CDR2 SASEGT, per germline. This CDR3 is 15 amino acids long. V lost 1 base to trimming and J lost 3 bases, with 13 bases between them. As DNA, the CDR3 is TGTGCCAGCAGTGAAGGAGAGGCGGGCCGCTACGAGCAGTACTTC. It is translated as CASSEGEAGRYEQYF.